These T cell receptor beta chains were read from a single sample in a study of blood T cell repertoires in COVID-19. TCRdb's table, derived via immunoSEQ multiplex PCR, lists solely in-frame clones and lacks some. Of 250,000 to 350,000 clones detected, roughly 84% appear once; the ten largest clones hold more than 1.1%. Material: peripheral blood. These receptors all stem from a human donor with COVID-19, enrolled during active disease. The donor label of this sample is uncertain. Both conserved end residues are part of each CDR3. Each record gives: V gene, D gene, clone size, J gene, CDR3 DNA, CDR3 protein. The D gene is left open where the match is weak. Rows give clone size only sometimes, using once, few, many, or a class for an expanded clone.

v_call: TRBV5-1; d_call: TRBD1; clone_size: NA; j_call: TRBJ1-2; cdr3_nt: TGCGCCAGCAGCTTTCGAACAGGGGGCTCAGATGGCTACACCTTC; cdr3_aa: CASSFRTGGSDGYTF
v_call: TRBV5-5; d_call: TRBD1; clone_size: NA; j_call: TRBJ2-7; cdr3_nt: TGTGCCAGCAGTCAGTACGGGACAGGGTCCGACTCCTACGAGCAGTACTTC; cdr3_aa: CASSQYGTGSDSYEQYF
v_call: TRBV4-2; d_call: NA; clone_size: NA; j_call: TRBJ1-2; cdr3_nt: TGTGCCAGCAGCCAAGATGACGGGGATAACTATGGCTACACCTTC; cdr3_aa: CASSQDDGDNYGYTF
v_call: TRBV4-3; d_call: TRBD2; clone_size: NA; j_call: TRBJ2-5; cdr3_nt: TGCGCCAGCAGCCAAGATAGGGCTAGCGGGGGGGCTGGGACCCAGTACTTC; cdr3_aa: CASSQDRASGGAGTQYF
v_call: TRBV9; d_call: TRBD2; clone_size: once; j_call: TRBJ2-1; cdr3_nt: TGTGCCAGCAGCGTAGGGGTGACTAGCGGATCGAATGAGCAGTTCTTC; cdr3_aa: CASSVGVTSGSNEQFF
v_call: TRBV6-4; d_call: NA; clone_size: NA; j_call: TRBJ1-1; cdr3_nt: TGTGCCAGCAGTAGTACAGAGAACACTGAAGCTTTCTTT; cdr3_aa: CASSSTENTEAFF
v_call: TRBV27; d_call: TRBD2; clone_size: NA; j_call: TRBJ2-3; cdr3_nt: TGTGCCAGCAGATTCGGGAGGGGGGTCACAGATACGCAGTATTTT; cdr3_aa: CASRFGRGVTDTQYF
v_call: TRBV2; d_call: TRBD2; clone_size: once; j_call: TRBJ2-7; cdr3_nt: TGTGCCAGTAGAGGGACTAGCGGGAGGCCTCGAGAGCAGTACTTC; cdr3_aa: CASRGTSGRPREQYF
v_call: TRBV6-1; d_call: TRBD2; clone_size: NA; j_call: TRBJ2-7; cdr3_nt: TGTGCCAGCAGTGAAGGGGGGAGGGGATACGAGCAGTACTTC; cdr3_aa: CASSEGGRGYEQYF
v_call: TRBV9; d_call: TRBD1; clone_size: NA; j_call: TRBJ2-7; cdr3_nt: TGTGCCAGCAGCATCGGACAGGGGAGATACGAGCAGTACTTC; cdr3_aa: CASSIGQGRYEQYF
v_call: TRBV10-3; d_call: NA; clone_size: NA; j_call: TRBJ1-3; cdr3_nt: TGTGCCATCAGTGAAACTCCACCTGGAAACACCATATATTTT; cdr3_aa: CAISETPPGNTIYF
v_call: TRBV28; d_call: NA; clone_size: NA; j_call: TRBJ2-5; cdr3_nt: TGTGCCAGCACCCCGGGTCGCAACCAAGAGACCCAGTACTTC; cdr3_aa: CASTPGRNQETQYF
v_call: TRBV2; d_call: TRBD2; clone_size: once; j_call: TRBJ2-7; cdr3_nt: TGTGCCAGCAGTGTGGGCGGGAGGGCCGAATACGAGCAGTACTTC; cdr3_aa: CASSVGGRAEYEQYF
v_call: TRBV9; d_call: NA; clone_size: NA; j_call: TRBJ2-7; cdr3_nt: TGTGCCAGCAGCGCTGACAGCCTAGCGACACGCTCCTACGAGCAGTACTTC; cdr3_aa: CASSADSLATRSYEQYF
v_call: TRBV5-1; d_call: TRBD1; clone_size: NA; j_call: TRBJ2-2; cdr3_nt: TGCGCCAGCAGCTTGCAGGGGGCGGACGGGGAGCTGTTTTTT; cdr3_aa: CASSLQGADGELFF
v_call: TRBV7-2; d_call: NA; clone_size: NA; j_call: TRBJ1-1; cdr3_nt: TGTGCCAGCAGCGAACAGGGCAGGGCCGGGTCTGAAGCTTTCTTT; cdr3_aa: CASSEQGRAGSEAFF
v_call: TRBV9; d_call: NA; clone_size: NA; j_call: TRBJ1-2; cdr3_nt: TGTGCCAGCAGCCCACCCCCCGGTTCAGGGTTTGGCATCTATGGCTACACCTTC; cdr3_aa: CASSPPPGSGFGIYGYTF
v_call: TRBV12-3/TRBV12-4; d_call: NA; clone_size: few; j_call: TRBJ2-1; cdr3_nt: TGTGCCAGCAGTAGAGTTCCAGGGTATGAGCAGTTCTTC; cdr3_aa: CASSRVPGYEQFF
v_call: TRBV3-1/TRBV3-2; d_call: TRBD1; clone_size: NA; j_call: TRBJ1-4; cdr3_nt: TGTGCCAGCAGCCAAGTTCCGACAGGGGCATTCGAAAAACTGTTTTTT; cdr3_aa: CASSQVPTGAFEKLFF
v_call: TRBV5-5; d_call: NA; clone_size: NA; j_call: TRBJ1-1; cdr3_nt: TGTGCCAGCAGTTCGTTTGTCCTGAACACTGAAGCTTTCTTT; cdr3_aa: CASSSFVLNTEAFF
v_call: TRBV5-4; d_call: NA; clone_size: NA; j_call: TRBJ2-3; cdr3_nt: TGTGCCAGCAGCTTGGCACTAACTCCCACAGATACGCAGTATTTT; cdr3_aa: CASSLALTPTDTQYF
v_call: TRBV14; d_call: TRBD2; clone_size: NA; j_call: TRBJ2-1; cdr3_nt: TGTGCCAGCAGCTGGACTAGCGGGAGGGCCCTTGAGCAGTTCTTC; cdr3_aa: CASSWTSGRALEQFF
v_call: TRBV30; d_call: NA; clone_size: NA; j_call: TRBJ1-6; cdr3_nt: TGTGCCTGGGGGTCTGGCACGCGGTTGTATTCACCCCTCCACTTT; cdr3_aa: CAWGSGTRLYSPLHF
v_call: TRBV9; d_call: TRBD1; clone_size: NA; j_call: TRBJ1-2; cdr3_nt: TGTGCCAGCAGCCCCCAGGGGGCGCGGGGCTACACCTTC; cdr3_aa: CASSPQGARGYTF
v_call: TRBV5-1; d_call: TRBD1; clone_size: NA; j_call: TRBJ2-3; cdr3_nt: TGCGCCAGCAGCCCACCCGGGACAGGGGAAACAGATACGCAGTATTTT; cdr3_aa: CASSPPGTGETDTQYF